These 10 T cell receptor beta chains were all obtained from the same sample, sequenced in a study of immune cell composition in non-small cell lung cancer. The protocol was immunoSEQ multiplex PCR, while the TCRdb copy is restricted to in-frame clones and leaves out a portion. The sample shows 3,000 to 3,500 clones, about 80% of them seen only once. Sequencing was done on a sample of lung tumor tissue. These receptors were collected from a human donor with non-small cell lung cancer.

The V and J genes are TRBV2 and TRBJ1-5; D remains unclear. Trimming left V 4 bases short and J 11 bases short, with 15 bases between. The CDR3 has 13 amino acids. Germline loops: CDR1 SNHLY, CDR2 FYNNEI. The CDR3 DNA is TGTGCCAGCAGTGGGGCCCAAGGTCTCTCCCAGCATTTT. Translated: CASSGAQGLSQHF.

The gene calls are TRBV6-5 and TRBJ1-4; D gene unclear. This CDR3 spans 14 amino acids. Germline-derived CDR1 and CDR2 are MNHEY and SVGAGI. Trimming removed 5 bases at V and 5 bases at J, with 12 bases between. CDR3 residues: CASSPGRTNEKLFF. In nucleotides, the CDR3 is TGTGCCAGCAGTCCGGGGAGGACGAATGAAAAACTGTTTTTT.

This chain joins TRBV11-2 and TRBJ2-7; 7 nucleotides align to TRBD1. CDR1 is SGHAT, CDR2 FQNNGV, per germline. There are 14 residues in the CDR3. The V gene end was trimmed by 5 bases and the J gene end by 2 bases; junction bases not matched to a gene: 6. Written as DNA, the CDR3 is TGTGCCAGCAGCCCTGGGACAGTACCCTACGAGCAGTACTTC. The encoded protein is CASSPGTVPYEQYF.

This rearrangement joins TRBV6-5 to TRBJ2-1, with a tentative D call TRBD2 (5 bases). CDR1 and CDR2 from the germline V gene are MNHEY and SVGAGI. CDR3 size: 16 residues. Trimming removed 0 bases from V and 1 base from J, with 10 bases in between. In DNA form, the CDR3 reads TGTGCCAGCAGTTACTCGGACTCGCGGTCCTACAATGAGCAGTTCTTC. It encodes CASSYSDSRSYNEQFF.

The chain carries TRBV19 and TRBJ1-1, with D uncertain. The germline V gene has CDR1 LNHDA and CDR2 SQIVND (reference sequence). The CDR3 contains 13 residues. V was cut by 3 bases and J by 3 bases, with 8 bases left in between. The CDR3: CASSIPTDTEAFF. The DNA of the CDR3 is TGTGCCAGTAGTATCCCAACGGACACTGAAGCTTTCTTT.

The gene calls are TRBV11-2 and TRBJ2-1; D may be TRBD1 (6 bases). The CDR3 is 13 residues long. V gave up 5 bases and J gave up 6 bases, with 11 bases separating them. Germline assignment: CDR1 SGHAT and CDR2 FQNNGV. The CDR3 sequence: CASSGPQGNEQFF. CDR3 nucleotides: TGTGCCAGCAGCGGACCACAGGGCAATGAGCAGTTCTTC.

The chain uses TRBV5-1 and TRBJ1-4; TRBD1 aligns across 11 bases. Trimming took 4 bases from V and 8 from J; bases not matched to a gene: 4. CDR1 and CDR2 (germline): SGHRS, YFSETQ. This CDR3 has 14 amino acids. This chain's CDR3 is CASSVDRGQEKLFF. The DNA of the CDR3 is TGCGCCAGCAGCGTGGACAGGGGGCAGGAAAAACTGTTTTTT. Together with reference TRBV5-1 and TRBJ1-4, the CDR3 gives the full variable domain: KAGVTQTPRYLIKTRGQQVTLSCSPISGHRSVSWYQQTPGQGLQFLFEYFSETQRNKGNFPGRFSGRQFSNSRSEMNVSTLELGDSALYLCASSVDRGQEKLFFGSGTQLSVL.

This chain links TRBV2 with TRBJ2-7; perhaps TRBD1 as D (7 bases). The CDR3 has 14 amino acids. Trimming took off 3 bases at V and 4 bases at J, with 13 bases between the two ends. From germline, CDR1 is SNHLY and CDR2 FYNNEI. In DNA, the CDR3 is TGTGCCAGCAGTGAGGTGACAGGGAGGTACGAGCAGTACTTC. It yields the protein CASSEVTGRYEQYF. Drawing the rest from reference TRBV2 and TRBJ2-7, the complete variable domain is EPEVTQTPSHQVTQMGQEVILRCVPISNHLYFYWYRQILGQKVEFLVSFYNNEISEKSEIFDDQFSVERPDGSNFTLKIRSTKLEDSAMYFCASSEVTGRYEQYFGPGTRLTVT.

The chain couples TRBV5-6 to TRBJ1-5, with D uncertain. The germline V gene has CDR1 SGHDT and CDR2 YYEEEE. This CDR3 is built from 15 residues. Trimming cost V 0 bases and J 0 bases, with 7 bases left between them. The chain's CDR3 is CASSLGGYSNQPQHF. CDR3 DNA: TGTGCCAGCAGCTTGGGCGGTTATAGCAATCAGCCCCAGCATTTT.

This chain joins TRBV6-4 and TRBJ2-2, with D possibly matching TRBD1 (5 bases). The germline gives CDR1 MRHNA, CDR2 SNTAGT. Deletions cut 5 bases from V and 5 bases from J, with 9 bases between. This CDR3 comprises 13 residues. The CDR3, as DNA: TGTGCCAGCAGTTCGACAGTAACCGGGGAGCTGTTTTTT. Translating gives CASSSTVTGELFF.